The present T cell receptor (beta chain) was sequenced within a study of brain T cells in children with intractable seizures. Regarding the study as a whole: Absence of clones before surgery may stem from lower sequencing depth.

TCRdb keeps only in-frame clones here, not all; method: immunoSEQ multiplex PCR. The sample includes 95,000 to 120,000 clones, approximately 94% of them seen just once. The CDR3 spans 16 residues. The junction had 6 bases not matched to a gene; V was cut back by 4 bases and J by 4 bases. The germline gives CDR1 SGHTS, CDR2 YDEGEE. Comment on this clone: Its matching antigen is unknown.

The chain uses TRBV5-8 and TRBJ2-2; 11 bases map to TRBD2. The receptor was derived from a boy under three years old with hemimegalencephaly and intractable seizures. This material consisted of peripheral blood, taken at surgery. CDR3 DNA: TGTGCCAGCAGCCTAACTAGCGGGAGAAGCACCGGGGAGCTGTTTTTT. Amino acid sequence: CASSLTSGRSTGELFF.